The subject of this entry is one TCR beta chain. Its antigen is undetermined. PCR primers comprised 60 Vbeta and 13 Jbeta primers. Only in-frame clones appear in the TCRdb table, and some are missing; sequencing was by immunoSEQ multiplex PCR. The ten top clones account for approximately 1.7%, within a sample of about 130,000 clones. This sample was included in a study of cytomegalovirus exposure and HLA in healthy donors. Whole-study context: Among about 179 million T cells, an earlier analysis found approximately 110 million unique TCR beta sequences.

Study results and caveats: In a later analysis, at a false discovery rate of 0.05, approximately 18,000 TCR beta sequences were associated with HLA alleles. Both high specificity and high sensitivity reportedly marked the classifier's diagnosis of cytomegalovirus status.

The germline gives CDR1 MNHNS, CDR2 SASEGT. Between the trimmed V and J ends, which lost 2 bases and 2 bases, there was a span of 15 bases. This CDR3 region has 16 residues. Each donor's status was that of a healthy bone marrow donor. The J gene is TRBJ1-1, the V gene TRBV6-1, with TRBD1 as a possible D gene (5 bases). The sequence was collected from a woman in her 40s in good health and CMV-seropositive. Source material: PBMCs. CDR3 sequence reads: CASSEFAGLVNTEAFF. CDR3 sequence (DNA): TGTGCCAGCAGTGAATTTGCGGGGCTGGTAAACACTGAAGCTTTCTTT.